This T cell receptor (beta chain) was recorded in a study of PD-1 blockade in classical Hodgkin lymphoma. Looking at the study overall: Patients received nivolumab 3 mg/kg intravenously every 2 weeks.

CDR1 is ENHRY and CDR2 is SYGVKD in the germline V gene. CDR3 length: 13 amino acids. Between the trimmed V and J ends, which lost 0 bases and 9 bases, there was a span of 9 bases. Clones were sequenced by immunoSEQ multiplex PCR, and TCRdb holds only the in-frame ones, with some missing. This table holds 15,000 to 20,000 clones, 70% to 90% found once. Study observations and caveats: Whereas CD4+ TCR diversity had risen significantly by C4D1, CD8+ TCR diversity had not.

All the patients suffered relapse after autologous stem cell transplantation, and brentuximab vedotin exposure differed. Researchers report purifying CD4+ T cells from thawed PBMCs by magnetic negative selection. About this clone: What it binds is unknown.

The sequences come from CD4+ T cells from blood, collected at baseline. This receptor was obtained from a human donor with classical Hodgkin lymphoma. The gene calls are TRBV10-3 and TRBJ2-1; D is perhaps TRBD1 (5 bases). Written as DNA, the CDR3 is TGTGCCATCAGTGAGTCCGTTAGGGGTGAGCAGTTCTTC. It encodes CAISESVRGEQFF.